This entry is about one T cell receptor (beta chain). A J-beta primer mix and a sample-barcoded 5' primer were used in a second PCR of about 7 to 12 cycles. MiXCR was run by TCRdb on the 5' RACE reads, yielding one entry per CDR3 protein. The sample has hundreds of thousands of distinct CDR3 sequences, under 25% seen once; the top ten hold roughly 3.9%. The record originates from a study of blood T cells in healthy people across ages. The CDR3 consists of 15 residues. Trimming took 5 bases from V and 1 from J; bases not matched to a gene: 7. The chain recombines TRBV12-3 or TRBV12-4 with TRBJ1-1, with 7 bases identical to TRBD1. Sequences were obtained from blood. The TCR was taken from a man aged 65 to 79 in good health. CDR3 in DNA: TGTGCCAGCAGTCTAAGGACAGGACAGAACACTGAAGCTTTCTTT. Translated, it gives CASSLRTGQNTEAFF.